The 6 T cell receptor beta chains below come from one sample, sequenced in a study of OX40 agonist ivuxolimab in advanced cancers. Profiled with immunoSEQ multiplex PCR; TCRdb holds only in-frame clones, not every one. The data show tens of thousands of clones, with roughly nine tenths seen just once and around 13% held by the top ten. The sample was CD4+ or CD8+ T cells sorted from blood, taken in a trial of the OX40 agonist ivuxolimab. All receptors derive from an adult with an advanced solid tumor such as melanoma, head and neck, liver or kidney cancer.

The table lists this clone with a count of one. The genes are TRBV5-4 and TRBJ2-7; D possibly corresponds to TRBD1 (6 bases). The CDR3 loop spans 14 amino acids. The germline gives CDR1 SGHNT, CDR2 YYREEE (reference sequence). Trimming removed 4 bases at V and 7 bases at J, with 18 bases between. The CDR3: CASSPDSFIREQYF. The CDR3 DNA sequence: TGTGCCAGCAGCCCGGACAGTTTTATACGTGAGCAGTACTTC.

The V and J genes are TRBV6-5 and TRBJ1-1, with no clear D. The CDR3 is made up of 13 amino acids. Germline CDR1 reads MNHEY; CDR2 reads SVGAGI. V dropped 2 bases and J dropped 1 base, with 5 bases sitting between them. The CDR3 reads CASSYIENTEAFF. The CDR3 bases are TGTGCCAGCAGTTACATTGAGAACACTGAAGCTTTCTTT.

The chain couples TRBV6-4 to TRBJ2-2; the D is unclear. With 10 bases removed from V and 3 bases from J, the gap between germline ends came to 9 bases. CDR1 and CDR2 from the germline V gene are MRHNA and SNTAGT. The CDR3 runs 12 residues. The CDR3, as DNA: TGTGCCACCCAATGGGACACCGGGGAGCTGTTTTTT. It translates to CATQWDTGELFF.

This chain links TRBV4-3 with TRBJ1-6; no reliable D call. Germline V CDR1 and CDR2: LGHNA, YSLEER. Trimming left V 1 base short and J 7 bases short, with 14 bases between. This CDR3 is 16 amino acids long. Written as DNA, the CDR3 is TGCGCCAGCAGCCAAGCGTGGGGATCCGTAAATTCACCCCTCCACTTT. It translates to CASSQAWGSVNSPLHF.

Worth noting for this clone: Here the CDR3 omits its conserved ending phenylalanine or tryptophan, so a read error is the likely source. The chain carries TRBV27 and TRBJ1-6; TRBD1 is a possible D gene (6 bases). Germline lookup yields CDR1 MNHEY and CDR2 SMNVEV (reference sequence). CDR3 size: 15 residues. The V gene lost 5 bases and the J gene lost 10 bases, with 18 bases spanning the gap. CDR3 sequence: CASSEGTGSTSPLHL. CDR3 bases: TGTGCCAGCAGTGAAGGAACAGGGTCAACCTCACCCCTCCACCTT.

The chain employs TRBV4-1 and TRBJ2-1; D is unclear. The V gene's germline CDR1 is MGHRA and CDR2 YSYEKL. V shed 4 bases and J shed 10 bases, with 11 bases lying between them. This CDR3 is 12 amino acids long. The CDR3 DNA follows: TGCGCCAGCAGCCCCGGCCGGACGGAGCAGTTCTTC. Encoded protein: CASSPGRTEQFF.